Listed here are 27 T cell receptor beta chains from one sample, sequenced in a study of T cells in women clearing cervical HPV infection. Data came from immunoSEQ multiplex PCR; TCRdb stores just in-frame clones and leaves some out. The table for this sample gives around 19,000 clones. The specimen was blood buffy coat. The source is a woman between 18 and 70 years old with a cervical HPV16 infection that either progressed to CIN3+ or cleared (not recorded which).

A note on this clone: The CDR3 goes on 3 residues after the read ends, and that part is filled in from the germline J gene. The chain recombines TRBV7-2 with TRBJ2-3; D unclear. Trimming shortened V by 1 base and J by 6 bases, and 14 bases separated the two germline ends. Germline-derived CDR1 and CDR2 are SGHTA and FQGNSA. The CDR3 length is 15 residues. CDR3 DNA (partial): TGTGCCAGCAGCTTAGTTAGGGCCCTTCGGGATACG. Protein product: CASSLVRALRDT. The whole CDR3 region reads CASSLVRALRDTQYF.

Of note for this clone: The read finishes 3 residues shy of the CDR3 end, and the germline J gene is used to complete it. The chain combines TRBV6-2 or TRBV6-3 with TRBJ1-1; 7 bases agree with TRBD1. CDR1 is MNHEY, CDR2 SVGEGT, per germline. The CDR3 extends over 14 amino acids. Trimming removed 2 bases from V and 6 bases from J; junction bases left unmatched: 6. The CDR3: CASSYQGVVSEAFF. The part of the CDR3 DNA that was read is TGTGCCAGCAGTTACCAGGGGGTTGTGTCTGAA.

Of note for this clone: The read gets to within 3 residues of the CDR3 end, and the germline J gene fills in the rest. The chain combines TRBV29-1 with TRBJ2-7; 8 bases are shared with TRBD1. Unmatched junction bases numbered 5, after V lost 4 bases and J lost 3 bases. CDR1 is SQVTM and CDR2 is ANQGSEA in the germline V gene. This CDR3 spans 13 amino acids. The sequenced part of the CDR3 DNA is TGCAGCGTTGGGACAGGGCCGAGCTACGAG. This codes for CSVGTGPSYE. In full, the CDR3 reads CSVGTGPSYEQYF.

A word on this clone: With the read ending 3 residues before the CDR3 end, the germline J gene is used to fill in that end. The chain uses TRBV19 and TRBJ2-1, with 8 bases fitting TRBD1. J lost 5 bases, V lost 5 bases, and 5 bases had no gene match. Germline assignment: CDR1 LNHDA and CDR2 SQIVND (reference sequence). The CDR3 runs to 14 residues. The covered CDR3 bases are TGTGCCAGTAGTTGGGGGACAGGTAACAATGAG. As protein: CASSWGTGNNE. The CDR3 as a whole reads CASSWGTGNNEQFF.

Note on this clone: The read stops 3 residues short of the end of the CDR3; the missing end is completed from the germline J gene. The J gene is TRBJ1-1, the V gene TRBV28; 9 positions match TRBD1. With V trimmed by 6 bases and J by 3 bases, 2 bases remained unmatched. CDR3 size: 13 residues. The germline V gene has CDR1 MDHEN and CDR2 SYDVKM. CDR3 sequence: CASRTGGDTEAFF. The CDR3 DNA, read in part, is TGTGCCAGCAGGACAGGGGGGGACACTGAA.

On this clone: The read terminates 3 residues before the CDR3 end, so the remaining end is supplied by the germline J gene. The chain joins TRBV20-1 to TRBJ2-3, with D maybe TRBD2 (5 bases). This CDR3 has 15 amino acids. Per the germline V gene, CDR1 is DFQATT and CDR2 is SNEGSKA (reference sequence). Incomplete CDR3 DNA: TGCAGTGCTGTCCTCGTGAGGGCTGGCAATCAGCCG. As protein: CSAVLVRAGNQP. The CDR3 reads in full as CSAVLVRAGNQPQYF.

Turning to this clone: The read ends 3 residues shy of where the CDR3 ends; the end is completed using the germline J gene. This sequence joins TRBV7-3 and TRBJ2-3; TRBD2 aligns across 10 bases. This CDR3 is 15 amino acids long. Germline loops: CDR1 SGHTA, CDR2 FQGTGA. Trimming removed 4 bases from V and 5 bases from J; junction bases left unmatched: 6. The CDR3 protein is CASSYDRTSGDTQYF. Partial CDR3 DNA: TGTGCCAGCAGCTACGATCGGACTAGCGGAGATACG.

CDR3 residues: CASSEPPTGGSGANVLFF. The DNA read from the CDR3 is TGCGCCAGCAGTGAGCCACCTACAGGGGGCTCTGGGGCCAACGTA. The chain carries TRBV10-1 and TRBJ1-4; 9 bases agree with TRBD1. The DNA ends 3 residues before the CDR3 does, and the rest of the CDR3 is filled in from the germline J gene. The CDR3 has 18 residues. The V gene's germline CDR1 is WNHNN and CDR2 SYGVQD (reference sequence).

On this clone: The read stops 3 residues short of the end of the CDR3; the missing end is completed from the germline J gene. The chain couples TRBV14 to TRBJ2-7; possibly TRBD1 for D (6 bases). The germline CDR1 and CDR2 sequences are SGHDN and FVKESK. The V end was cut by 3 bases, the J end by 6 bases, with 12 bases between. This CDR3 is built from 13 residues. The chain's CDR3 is CASSHPGGSEQYF. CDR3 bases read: TGTGCCAGCAGCCATCCTGGGGGCTCCGAG. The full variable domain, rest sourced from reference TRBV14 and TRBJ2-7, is EAGVTQFPSHSVIEKGQTVTLRCDPISGHDNLYWYRRVMGKEIKFLLHFVKESKQDESGMPNNRFLAERTGGTYSTLKVQPAELEDSGVYFCASSHPGGSEQYFGPGTRLTVT.

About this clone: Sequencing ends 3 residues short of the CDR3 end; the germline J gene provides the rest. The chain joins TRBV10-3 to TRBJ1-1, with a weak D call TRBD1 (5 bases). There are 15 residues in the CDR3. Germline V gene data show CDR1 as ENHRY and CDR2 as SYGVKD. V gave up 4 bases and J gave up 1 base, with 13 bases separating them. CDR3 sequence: CAISVDQRGNTEAFF. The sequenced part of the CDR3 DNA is TGTGCCATCAGTGTCGACCAGAGGGGGAACACTGAA.

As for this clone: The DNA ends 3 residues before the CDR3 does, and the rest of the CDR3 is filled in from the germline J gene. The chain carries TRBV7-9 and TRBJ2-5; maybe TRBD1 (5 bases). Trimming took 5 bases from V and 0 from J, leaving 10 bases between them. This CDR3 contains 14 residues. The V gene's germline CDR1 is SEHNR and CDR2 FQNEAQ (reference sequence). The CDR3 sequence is CASSPQGYQETQYF. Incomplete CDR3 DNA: TGTGCCAGCAGCCCCCAGGGATACCAAGAGACC.

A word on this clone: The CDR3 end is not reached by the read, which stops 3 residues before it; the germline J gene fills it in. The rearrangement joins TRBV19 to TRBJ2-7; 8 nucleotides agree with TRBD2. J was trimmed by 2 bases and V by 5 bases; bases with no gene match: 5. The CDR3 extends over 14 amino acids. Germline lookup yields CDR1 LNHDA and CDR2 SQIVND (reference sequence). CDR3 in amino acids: CASSRQRGTYEQYF. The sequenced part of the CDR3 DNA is TGTGCCAGTAGTCGTCAGCGGGGGACCTACGAG.

CDR3 bases read: TGTGCCAGCAGTCTGACTAGTCTCCAAGAGACC. Its translation is CASSLTSLQET. The complete CDR3 reads CASSLTSLQETQYF. The chain recombines TRBV12-3 or TRBV12-4 with TRBJ2-5, with a possible D match to TRBD2 (6 bases). The missing CDR3 end, 3 residues past where the read stops, is filled in from the germline J gene. The CDR3 is made up of 14 amino acids. Trimming took 5 bases from V and 1 from J, leaving 11 bases between them.

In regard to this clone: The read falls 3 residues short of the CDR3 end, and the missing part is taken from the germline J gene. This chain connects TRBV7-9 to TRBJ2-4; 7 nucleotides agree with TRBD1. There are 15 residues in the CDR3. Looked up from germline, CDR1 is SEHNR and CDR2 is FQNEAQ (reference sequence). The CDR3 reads CASSLRQGSNYGQYF. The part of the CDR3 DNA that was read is TGTGCCAGCAGCTTACGACAGGGATCAAACTATGGT.

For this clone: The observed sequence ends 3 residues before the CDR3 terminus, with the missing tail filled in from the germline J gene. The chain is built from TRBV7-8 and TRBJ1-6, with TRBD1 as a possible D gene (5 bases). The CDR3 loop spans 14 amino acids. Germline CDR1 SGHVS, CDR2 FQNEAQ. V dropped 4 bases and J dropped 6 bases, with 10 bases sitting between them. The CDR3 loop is CASSSARGNSPLHF. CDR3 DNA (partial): TGTGCCAGCAGCTCCGCGAGGGGTAATTCACCC.

CDR3 in amino acids: CASSLALSGANVLFF. The CDR3 DNA, read in part, is TGCGCCAGCAGCTTGGCACTTTCTGGGGCCAACGTG. V gene TRBV5-1 combines with J gene TRBJ2-2; tentative D call: TRBD1 (5 bases). The CDR3 is cut off 3 residues early in the read; its end comes from the germline J gene. CDR1 and CDR2 from the germline V gene are SGHRS and YFSETQ. CDR3 length: 15 residues.

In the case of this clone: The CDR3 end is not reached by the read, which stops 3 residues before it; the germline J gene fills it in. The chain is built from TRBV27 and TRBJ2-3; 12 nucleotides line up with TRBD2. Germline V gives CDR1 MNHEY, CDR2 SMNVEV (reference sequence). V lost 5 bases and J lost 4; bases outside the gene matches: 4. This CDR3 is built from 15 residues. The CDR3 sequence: CASSRLAGVPDTQYF. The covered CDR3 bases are TGTGCCAGCAGTCGACTAGCGGGAGTTCCAGATACG.

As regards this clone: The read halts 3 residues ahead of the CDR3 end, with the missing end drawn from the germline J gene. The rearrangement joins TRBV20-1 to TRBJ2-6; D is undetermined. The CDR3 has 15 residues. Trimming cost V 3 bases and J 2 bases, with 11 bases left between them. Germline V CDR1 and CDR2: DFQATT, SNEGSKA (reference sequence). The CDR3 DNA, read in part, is TGCAGTGCTAGTAATGATAAGGCTGGGGCCAACGTC. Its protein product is CSASNDKAGANV. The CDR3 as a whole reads CSASNDKAGANVLTF.

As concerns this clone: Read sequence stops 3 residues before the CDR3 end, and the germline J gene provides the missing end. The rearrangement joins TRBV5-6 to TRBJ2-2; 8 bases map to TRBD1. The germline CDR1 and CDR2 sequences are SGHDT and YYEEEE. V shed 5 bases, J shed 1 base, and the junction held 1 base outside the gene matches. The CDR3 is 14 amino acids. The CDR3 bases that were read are TGTGCCAGCAGAGGGACAGGGAACACCGGGGAG. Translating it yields CASRGTGNTGE. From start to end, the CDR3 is CASRGTGNTGELFF.

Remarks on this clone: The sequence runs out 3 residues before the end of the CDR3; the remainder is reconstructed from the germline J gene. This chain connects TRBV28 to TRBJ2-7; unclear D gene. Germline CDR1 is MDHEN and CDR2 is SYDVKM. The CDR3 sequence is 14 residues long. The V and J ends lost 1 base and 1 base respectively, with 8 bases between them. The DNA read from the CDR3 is TGTGCCAGCAGTTTATCCAGGCCGTCCTACGAG. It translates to CASSLSRPSYE. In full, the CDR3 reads CASSLSRPSYEQYF.

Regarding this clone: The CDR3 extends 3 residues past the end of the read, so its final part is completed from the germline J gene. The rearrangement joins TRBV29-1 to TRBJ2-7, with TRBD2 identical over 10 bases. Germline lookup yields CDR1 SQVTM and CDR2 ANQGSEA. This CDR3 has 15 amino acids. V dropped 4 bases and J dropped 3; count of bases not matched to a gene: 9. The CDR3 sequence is CSVGAGTSANYEQYF. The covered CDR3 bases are TGCAGCGTTGGAGCAGGGACTAGCGCCAACTACGAG.

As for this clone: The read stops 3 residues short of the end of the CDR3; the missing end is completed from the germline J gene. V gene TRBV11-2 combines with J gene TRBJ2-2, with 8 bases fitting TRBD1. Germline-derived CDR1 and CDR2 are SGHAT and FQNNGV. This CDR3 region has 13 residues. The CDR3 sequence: CASSPYTGGELFF. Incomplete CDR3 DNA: TGTGCCAGCAGCCCCTACACAGGGGGAGAG.

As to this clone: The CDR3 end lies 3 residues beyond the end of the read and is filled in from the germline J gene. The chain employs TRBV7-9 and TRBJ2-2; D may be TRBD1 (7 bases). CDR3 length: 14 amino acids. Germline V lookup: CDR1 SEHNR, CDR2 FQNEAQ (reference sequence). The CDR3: CASSLQGGNEKLFF. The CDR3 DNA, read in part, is TGTGCCAGCAGCTTACAGGGGGGTAATGAAAAG.

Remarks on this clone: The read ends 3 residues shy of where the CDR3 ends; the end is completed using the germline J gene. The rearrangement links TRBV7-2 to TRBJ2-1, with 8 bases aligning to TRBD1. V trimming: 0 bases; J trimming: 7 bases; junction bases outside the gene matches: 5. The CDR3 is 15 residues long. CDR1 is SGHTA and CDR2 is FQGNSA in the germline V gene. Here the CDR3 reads CASSLAQGAFNEQFF. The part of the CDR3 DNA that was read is TGTGCCAGCAGCTTAGCGCAGGGGGCGTTTAATGAG.

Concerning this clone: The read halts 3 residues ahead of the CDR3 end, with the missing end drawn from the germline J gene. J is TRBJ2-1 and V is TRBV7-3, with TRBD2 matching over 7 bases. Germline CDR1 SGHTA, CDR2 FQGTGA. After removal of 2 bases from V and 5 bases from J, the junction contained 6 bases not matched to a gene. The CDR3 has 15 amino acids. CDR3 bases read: TGTGCCAGCAGCTTAGGCGGGAGCGGCCACAATGAG. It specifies CASSLGGSGHNE. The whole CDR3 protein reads CASSLGGSGHNEQFF. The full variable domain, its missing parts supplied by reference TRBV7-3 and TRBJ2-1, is GAGVSQTPSNKVTEKGKYVELRCDPISGHTALYWYRQSLGQGPEFLIYFQGTGAADDSGLPNDRFFAVRPEGSVSTLKIQRTERGDSAVYLCASSLGGSGHNEQFFGPGTRLTVL.

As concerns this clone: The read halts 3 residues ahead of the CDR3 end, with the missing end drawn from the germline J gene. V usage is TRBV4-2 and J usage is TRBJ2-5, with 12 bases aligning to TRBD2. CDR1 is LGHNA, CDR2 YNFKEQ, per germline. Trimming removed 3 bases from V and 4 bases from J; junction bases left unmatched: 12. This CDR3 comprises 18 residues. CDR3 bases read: TGTGCCAGCAGCCAGGGGAGACTACTAGCGGGAGGCCGAGAGACC. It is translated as CASSQGRLLAGGRET. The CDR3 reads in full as CASSQGRLLAGGRETQYF.

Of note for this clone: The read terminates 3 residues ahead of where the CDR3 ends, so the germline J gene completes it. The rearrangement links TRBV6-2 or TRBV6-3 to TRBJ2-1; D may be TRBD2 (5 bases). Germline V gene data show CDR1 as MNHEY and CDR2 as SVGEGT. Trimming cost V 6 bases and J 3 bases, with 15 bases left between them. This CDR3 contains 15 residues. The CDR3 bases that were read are TGTGCCAGCAGCGGTCGATTAGACTACTACAATGAG. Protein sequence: CASSGRLDYYNE. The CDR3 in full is CASSGRLDYYNEQFF.